What follows describes a single T cell receptor (beta chain). This entry belongs to a study of blood T cell repertoires in COVID-19. V shed 7 bases and J shed 10 bases, with 16 bases lying between them. The CDR3 spans 12 residues. CDR1 is MNHEY and CDR2 is SVGAGI in the germline V gene. Profiled with immunoSEQ multiplex PCR; TCRdb holds only in-frame clones, not every one. There are around 170,000 clones in the sample; about 86% occur only once, and approximately 7% lies in the top ten. The chain recombines TRBV6-5 with TRBJ1-1; D is perhaps TRBD1 (6 bases). This TCR was recovered from a man in his forties or fifties with active or convalescent COVID-19. The sequenced sample was peripheral blood. The CDR3 sequence: CASTTDTGLAFF. In nucleotides, the CDR3 is TGTGCCAGCACCACGGATACAGGGTTAGCTTTCTTT.